Each of the 21 T cell receptor beta chains below was sequenced from the same sample in a study of Ad26.COV2.S vaccination and SARS-CoV-2 variants. TCRdb keeps only in-frame clones here, not all; method: immunoSEQ multiplex PCR. Among 300,000 to 400,000 clones, around 86% were seen once, and the ten largest hold around 3.5%. Treatment: roughly 19 received Ad26.COV2.S at low or high dose, single or two shots; about 5 received placebo; per-sample allocation not given. The samples date from day 63 after the first vaccine or placebo injection. The specimen comprised peripheral blood, sampled in a trial of Ad26.COV2.S vaccine versus placebo. The receptors derive from a person between 18 and 65 years old who received the Ad26.COV2.S COVID-19 vaccine or a placebo.

The chain combines TRBV19 with TRBJ2-2; possibly TRBD1 or TRBD2 for D (5 bases each). The length of the CDR3 is 15 residues. The germline gives CDR1 LNHDA, CDR2 SQIVND (reference sequence). V was trimmed by 2 bases and J by 4 bases, leaving 11 bases between them. The DNA for the CDR3 is TGTGCCAGTAGTATAAAAGCCGGGACCACCGGGGAGCTGTTTTTT. This sequence encodes CASSIKAGTTGELFF.

The gene calls are TRBV5-1 and TRBJ1-1; D remains unclear. V gave up 1 base and J gave up 0 bases, with 13 bases separating them. The CDR3 covers 16 residues. Germline loops: CDR1 SGHRS, CDR2 YFSETQ. CDR3 bases: TGCGCCAGCAGCTTGAGAGGTAAGCGGTTGAACACTGAAGCTTTCTTT. Translated: CASSLRGKRLNTEAFF.

The rearrangement links TRBV6-5 to TRBJ2-7; D remains unclear. This CDR3 region has 14 residues. Germline V CDR1 and CDR2: MNHEY, SVGAGI. Trimming removed 0 bases at V and 3 bases at J, with 9 bases between. The CDR3 DNA is TGTGCCAGCAGTTACTCATCCGCCCTCTACGAGCAGTACTTC. Translation gives CASSYSSALYEQYF.

This chain joins TRBV7-8 and TRBJ2-3, with a tentative D call TRBD1 (6 bases). V lost 5 bases and J 2 bases, leaving 20 bases between the germline ends. This CDR3 has 17 amino acids. Germline values: CDR1 SGHVS, CDR2 FQNEAQ. CDR3 DNA: TGTGCCAGCAGCGTAACCCCCAACAGGGATGTCACAGATACGCAGTATTTT. It yields the protein CASSVTPNRDVTDTQYF.

The V and J genes are TRBV5-4 and TRBJ1-1; 10 bases fit TRBD1. Germline CDR1 reads SGHNT; CDR2 reads YYREEE (reference sequence). This CDR3 contains 16 residues. Trimming removed 0 bases from V and 4 bases from J; junction bases left unmatched: 6. The CDR3 loop reads CASSLGTGGLATEAFF. The DNA for the CDR3 is TGTGCCAGCAGCTTGGGGACAGGGGGGTTAGCCACTGAAGCTTTCTTT.

The rearrangement joins TRBV5-1 to TRBJ1-1; unclear D gene. The CDR3 totals 15 residues. Germline V lookup: CDR1 SGHRS, CDR2 YFSETQ. With 0 bases removed from V and 0 bases from J, the gap between germline ends came to 9 bases. The CDR3 DNA reads TGCGCCAGCAGCTTGGACGGCAGGCTGAACACTGAAGCTTTCTTT. This translates into CASSLDGRLNTEAFF.

The chain links TRBV13 to TRBJ2-7, with D uncertain. CDR1 is PRHDT, CDR2 FYEKMQ, per germline (reference sequence). The CDR3 is 11 residues long. V lost 5 bases and J 3 bases, leaving 5 bases between the germline ends. The CDR3, as DNA: TGTGCCAGCAGCCTGAACTACGAGCAGTACTTC. It codes for CASSLNYEQYF.

This clone was observed a single time. The V gene is TRBV19, the J gene TRBJ1-5, with 7 nucleotides matching TRBD1. This CDR3 has 12 amino acids. CDR1 is LNHDA and CDR2 is SQIVND in the germline V gene (reference sequence). Trimming at V came to 9 bases and at J to 5 bases, leaving 4 bases not matched to a gene. The CDR3, as DNA: TGTGCCAGCAAGGGGGCCTATCAGCCCCAGCATTTT. It codes for CASKGAYQPQHF.

The gene calls are TRBV6-5 and TRBJ1-2; possible D gene TRBD1, 6 bases. This CDR3 is 13 amino acids long. V dropped 5 bases and J dropped 3 bases, with 10 bases sitting between them. The germline V gene has CDR1 MNHEY and CDR2 SVGAGI. The CDR3 spells CASSPPGDYGYTF. Here the CDR3 DNA reads TGTGCCAGCAGTCCACCAGGGGACTATGGCTACACCTTC.

The chain joins TRBV19 to TRBJ1-2; D ambiguous. This CDR3 is 15 amino acids long. The germline V and J ends were trimmed by 5 bases and 4 bases, with 17 bases remaining between them. CDR1 LNHDA and CDR2 SQIVND come from the germline V gene (reference sequence). The CDR3 sequence is CASSRRTDTFYGYTF. CDR3 nucleotide sequence: TGTGCCAGTAGTCGTCGGACCGACACTTTCTATGGCTACACCTTC.

This clone was observed a handful of times. V and J are TRBV5-1 and TRBJ2-5; 11 bases are a match to TRBD2. The CDR3 extends over 16 amino acids. Germline values: CDR1 SGHRS, CDR2 YFSETQ. V was pared by 4 bases and J by 4 bases, with 9 bases of the junction left unmatched. The CDR3 sequence is CASSPPGLAAPETQYF. The CDR3 DNA reads as TGCGCCAGCAGCCCTCCGGGACTAGCGGCCCCAGAGACCCAGTACTTC.

Details on this clone: Sequence at one end of the junction differs from germline and may be a read error. The J gene is TRBJ1-1, the V gene TRBV18; 9 nucleotides agree with TRBD1. This CDR3 has 15 amino acids. Per the germline V gene, CDR1 is KGHSH and CDR2 is LQKENI. CDR3 in DNA: TGTGCCAGCTCATCACCCCGGGACAGGGCTACTGAAGCTTTCTTT. Protein product: CASSSPRDRATEAFF.

Note on this clone: The sample holds other DNA sequences that translate to the same CDR3. The V call is TRBV15, the J call TRBJ1-3; no firm D call. Germline V lookup: CDR1 LNHNV, CDR2 YYDKDF (reference sequence). CDR3 size: 16 residues. The V end lost 0 bases, the J end lost 0 bases, and 9 bases lay between the germline ends. The CDR3 loop is CATSRDRGPSGNTIYF. The DNA of the CDR3 is TGTGCCACCAGCAGAGATCGGGGTCCCTCTGGAAACACCATATATTTT.

The chain couples TRBV30 to TRBJ1-4, with D possibly matching TRBD1 (5 bases). CDR3 size: 12 residues. Per germline, CDR1 GTSNPN and CDR2 SVGIG (reference sequence). Trimming shortened V by 4 bases and J by 5 bases, and 8 bases separated the two germline ends. Here the CDR3 reads CAWNRKNEKLFF. CDR3 DNA sequence: TGTGCCTGGAACAGGAAAAATGAAAAACTGTTTTTT.

A few counts support this clone. The chain is built from TRBV27 and TRBJ1-1, with a tentative D call TRBD1 (6 bases). The CDR3 spans 13 residues. Trimming left V 6 bases short and J 5 bases short, with 13 bases between. Germline V lookup: CDR1 MNHEY, CDR2 SMNVEV (reference sequence). CDR3: CASSRRGGTEAFF. The CDR3 DNA is TGTGCCAGCAGCCGAAGGGGGGGGACTGAAGCTTTCTTT.

V gene TRBV27 combines with J gene TRBJ2-3, with D perhaps being TRBD1 or TRBD2 (6 bases each). This CDR3 is built from 15 residues. CDR1 MNHEY and CDR2 SMNVEV come from the germline V gene (reference sequence). V was cut by 2 bases and J by 4 bases, with 13 bases left in between. CDR3 protein: CASSLPGGEADTQYF. CDR3 sequence (DNA): TGTGCCAGCAGTTTACCCGGGGGCGAGGCAGATACGCAGTATTTT.

The V gene is TRBV24-1, the J gene TRBJ2-2, with a tentative D call TRBD1 (6 bases). V lost 4 bases, J lost 2 bases, and 10 bases lay in between. The CDR3 totals 15 residues. Germline V gene lookup returns CDR1 KGHDR and CDR2 SFDVKD. The CDR3 bases are TGTGCCACCAGTGAGACACAGGGTAACACCGGGGAGCTGTTTTTT. Protein sequence: CATSETQGNTGELFF.

This chain connects TRBV20-1 to TRBJ1-3; D ambiguous. The CDR3 has 14 amino acids. V was shortened by 3 bases and J by 0 bases, with 9 bases between the two germline ends. In germline, CDR1 is DFQATT, CDR2 SNEGSKA (reference sequence). CDR3 DNA: TGCAGTGCTAGTATGACGGCCTCTGGAAACACCATATATTTT. Amino acid sequence: CSASMTASGNTIYF.

The chain recombines TRBV5-1 with TRBJ2-1; 9 bases align to TRBD2. Germline values: CDR1 SGHRS, CDR2 YFSETQ. The ends lost 3 bases at V and 10 bases at J; junction bases unmatched: 8. The CDR3 extends over 14 amino acids. The CDR3 bases are TGCGCCAGCAGCTCACCAGCGGGGGGACAAGAGCAGTTCTTC. This encodes CASSSPAGGQEQFF.

This sequence joins TRBV11-3 and TRBJ2-2; 9 bases map to TRBD1. Per the germline V gene, CDR1 is SGHNT and CDR2 is YENEEA. The CDR3 loop spans 16 amino acids. V shed 5 bases, J shed 3 bases, and the junction held 7 bases outside the gene matches. The CDR3 DNA reads TGTGCCAGCAGCCCCACAGGGGGCTACGACACCGGGGAGCTGTTTTTT. Its protein product is CASSPTGGYDTGELFF.

As regards this clone: The junction departs from germline at one end; a sequencing error may be responsible. This sequence joins TRBV6-1 and TRBJ1-2; D is perhaps TRBD1 (6 bases). Germline CDR1 and CDR2: MNHNS and SASEGT. CDR3 size: 12 residues. The CDR3 nucleotides are TGTGCCAGCAGTGAGTCGGGTCAGGGGTTGCCCTTC. This encodes CASSESGQGLPF.